Listed below are T cell receptor beta chains from one sample, sequenced in a study of T cells in Graves' hyperthyroidism and ophthalmopathy. TCRdb reprocessed the multiplex PCR reads via MiXCR and lists one record per CDR3 protein. Altogether about 530,000 distinct CDR3 sequences are present, approximately 17% being singletons, with the ten largest covering approximately 15%. What was sequenced was blood. These receptors were obtained from a woman between 18 and 30 years old with Graves' ophthalmopathy. CDR3s include the opening cysteine and the closing phenylalanine or tryptophan. The D gene is left open where the match is weak. Part of the rows lack a size; the others show once, few, many or a class for expanded clones.

d_call,v_call,j_call,clone_size,cdr3_aa,cdr3_nt
-,TRBV2,TRBJ2-2,-,CASQRGQNTGELFF,TGTGCCAGCCAGCGTGGGCAAAACACCGGGGAGCTGTTTTTT
-,TRBV7-2,TRBJ2-7,many,CASSLDPGGYEQYF,TGTGCCAGCAGTTTGGACCCTGGGGGCTACGAGCAGTACTTC
TRBD2,TRBV6-1,TRBJ2-1,many,CASSEDGGGAGEQFF,TGTGCCAGCAGTGAAGATGGCGGGGGGGCAGGTGAGCAGTTCTTC
-,TRBV5-1,TRBJ2-3,many,CASSLVEGVLNTQYF,TGCGCCAGCAGCTTGGTTGAGGGGGTTCTGAATACGCAGTATTTT
-,TRBV25-1,TRBJ1-5,-,CASSVGYSNQPQHF,TGTGCCAGCAGTGTCGGGTATAGCAATCAGCCCCAGCATTTT
TRBD2,TRBV9,TRBJ2-1,few,CASSVGVAGLGNEQFF,TGTGCCAGCAGCGTAGGAGTAGCGGGGTTGGGGAATGAGCAGTTCTTC
TRBD2,TRBV11-2,TRBJ2-1,many,CASSLSGSGYNEQFF,TGTGCCAGCAGCCTCAGCGGGAGCGGCTACAATGAGCAGTTCTTC
-,TRBV27,TRBJ2-1,many,CASSGLGANYNEQFF,TGTGCCAGCAGTGGATTAGGAGCAAATTACAATGAGCAGTTCTTC
TRBD1,TRBV29-1,TRBJ1-1,-,CSVDRGLTEAFF,TGCAGCGTGGACAGGGGCTTGACTGAAGCTTTCTTT
-,TRBV28,TRBJ2-7,-,CASRGGGGDSYEQYF,TGTGCCAGCAGGGGTGGAGGGGGGGATTCCTACGAGCAGTACTTC
TRBD1,TRBV20-1,TRBJ2-2,many,CSARDRDRGRTGELFF,TGCAGTGCTAGGGACCGGGACAGGGGGCGCACCGGGGAGCTGTTTTTT
-,TRBV2,TRBJ2-7,many,CASIEGTRGYF,TGTGCCAGCATTGAAGGGACACGAGGTTACTTC
TRBD2,TRBV7-3,TRBJ2-5,-,CASSFGTSGGQEVTQYF,TGTGCCAGCAGCTTCGGGACTAGCGGGGGCCAAGAAGTGACCCAGTACTTC
-,TRBV2,TRBJ2-2,few,CASKRFTGELFF,TGTGCCAGCAAGCGGTTCACCGGGGAGCTGTTTTTT
TRBD1,TRBV29-1,TRBJ1-1,few,CSVLDRGENTEAFF,TGCAGCGTTCTTGACAGGGGCGAGAACACTGAAGCTTTCTTT
-,TRBV6-1,TRBJ1-3,few,CASSRGGVSSGNTIYF,TGTGCCAGCAGTCGCGGGGGGGTTAGCTCTGGAAACACCATATATTTT
-,TRBV6-1,TRBJ1-4,once,CASRTGTEEKLFF,TGTGCCAGCAGAACAGGGACCGAAGAAAAACTGTTTTTT
-,TRBV30,TRBJ1-3,few,CAWSRGLRGNTIYF,TGTGCCTGGAGTCGGGGGCTGCGAGGAAACACCATATATTTT
TRBD2,TRBV29-1,TRBJ2-1,-,CSVLFRLAGAYNEQFF,TGCAGCGTCCTTTTTCGACTAGCGGGGGCCTACAATGAGCAGTTCTTC
-,TRBV7-2,TRBJ1-1,-,CASTRGWENTEAFF,TGTGCCAGCACCCGGGGGTGGGAGAACACTGAAGCTTTCTTT
-,TRBV7-3,TRBJ1-1,many,CASSVGGQLHLTEAFF,TGTGCCAGCAGTGTTGGCGGACAGCTTCACCTGACTGAAGCTTTCTTT
TRBD2,TRBV12-3/TRBV12-4,TRBJ2-7,many,CASSYSGSRSYEQYF,TGTGCCAGCAGTTATAGCGGGAGTCGCTCCTACGAGCAGTACTTC
TRBD1,TRBV14,TRBJ2-3,many,CASSQEPGQGTDTQYF,TGTGCCAGCAGCCAAGAACCGGGACAGGGCACAGATACGCAGTATTTT
-,TRBV7-9,TRBJ2-3,-,CASSEDGTDTQYF,TGTGCCAGCAGCGAGGACGGCACAGATACGCAGTATTTT
TRBD1,TRBV7-9,TRBJ1-1,many,CASSFAIRQGQFKNTEAFF,TGTGCCAGCAGCTTCGCAATACGACAGGGTCAATTCAAGAACACTGAAGCTTTCTTT
-,TRBV6-2/TRBV6-3,TRBJ2-1,many,CASSYGRSEGDEQFF,TGTGCCAGCAGTTACGGGAGGTCCGAGGGCGATGAGCAGTTCTTC
-,TRBV14,TRBJ1-5,few,CASSQSAANQPQHF,TGTGCCAGCAGCCAGTCCGCAGCGAATCAGCCCCAGCATTTT
TRBD1,TRBV27,TRBJ1-5,many,CATGTAMNQPQHF,TGTGCCACCGGGACAGCGATGAATCAGCCCCAGCATTTT
TRBD2,TRBV9,TRBJ2-1,-,CASSVDSGLGPDEQFF,TGTGCCAGCAGCGTAGATTCAGGACTAGGCCCAGATGAGCAGTTCTTC
-,TRBV3-1,TRBJ1-1,many,CASSQDVMNTEAFF,TGTGCCAGCAGCCAAGATGTCATGAACACTGAAGCTTTCTTT
TRBD1,TRBV28,TRBJ1-5,many,CASSPMDRLNQPQHF,TGTGCCAGCAGCCCCATGGACAGGCTCAATCAGCCCCAGCATTTT